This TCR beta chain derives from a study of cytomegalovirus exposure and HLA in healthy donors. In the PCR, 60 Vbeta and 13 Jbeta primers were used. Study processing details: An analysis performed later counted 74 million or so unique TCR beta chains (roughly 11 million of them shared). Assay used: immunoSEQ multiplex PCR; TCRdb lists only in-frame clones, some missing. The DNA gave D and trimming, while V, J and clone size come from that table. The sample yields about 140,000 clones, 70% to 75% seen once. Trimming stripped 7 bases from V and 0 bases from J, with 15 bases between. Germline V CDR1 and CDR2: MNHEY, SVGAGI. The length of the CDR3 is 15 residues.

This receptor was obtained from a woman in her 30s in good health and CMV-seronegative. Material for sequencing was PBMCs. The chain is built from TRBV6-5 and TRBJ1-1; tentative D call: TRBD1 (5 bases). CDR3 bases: TGTGCCAGCATCTACTGGGGGGTAATGAACACTGAAGCTTTCTTT. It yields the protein CASIYWGVMNTEAFF.